This T cell receptor (beta chain) was found in a study of regulatory T cells in long-lasting Graves disease. CDR1 is MDHEN and CDR2 is SYDVKM in the germline V gene. This CDR3 region has 14 residues. The V gene end was trimmed by 8 bases and the J gene end by 2 bases; junction bases not matched to a gene: 7. In its sample, this clonotype was seen many times. Library construction for TCR beta used iRepertoire HTBI primers and Arm-PCR of CDR3 regions. Each CDR3 protein gets one entry after TCRdb re-called the multiplex PCR reads with MiXCR. The sample shows roughly 500,000 distinct CDR3 sequences, about 14% of them seen only once. Time point reported: newly diagnosed GD, antithyroid drugs for less than 3 months. Researchers made the TCR library from RNA that was extracted from PBMCs. Graves' disease diagnoses followed American Thyroid Association guidelines. The sample was also linked to a second study, of T cells in Graves' hyperthyroidism and ophthalmopathy. That report adds: Most thyroid clonotypes expanded above 0.001 appeared in blood too.

The sequence was collected from a man younger than 40 with Graves disease. V is TRBV28 and J is TRBJ1-2; 8 bases agree with TRBD1. The material was peripheral blood mononuclear cells (PBMCs), obtained at new diagnosis, from a patient treated with antithyroid drugs. The CDR3 loop reads CASEGTGRNYGYTF. The CDR3 region has the DNA TGTGCCAGCGAAGGGACAGGCCGAAACTATGGCTACACCTTC.